The 3 T cell receptor beta chains presented below share a single source sample, sequenced in a study of T cell responses to AZD1222 COVID-19 vaccine. The repertoire was sequenced with immunoSEQ multiplex PCR; TCRdb's copy has only in-frame clones and lacks some. The sample lists 150,000 or so clones, less than 95% occurring once. Sample: peripheral blood, taken on day 0 of AZD1222 vaccination. Receptor source: an adult in good health.

This clone was seen only once. The J gene is TRBJ1-4, the V gene TRBV9; 9 positions agree with TRBD1. Germline assignment: CDR1 SGDLS and CDR2 YYNGEE. The CDR3 spans 16 residues. With V trimmed by 4 bases and J by 7 bases, 11 bases remained unmatched. In nucleotides, the CDR3 is TGTGCCAGCAGCCCCCGGGCGGGGACAGGGTCTGAAAAACTGTTTTTT. The encoded protein is CASSPRAGTGSEKLFF. Using reference TRBV9 and TRBJ1-4 for the parts outside the CDR3, the full variable domain is DSGVTQTPKHLITATGQRVTLRCSPRSGDLSVYWYQQSLDQGLQFLIQYYNGEERAKGNILERFSAQQFPDLHSELNLSSLELGDSALYFCASSPRAGTGSEKLFFGSGTQLSVL.

The chain combines TRBV29-1 with TRBJ1-1; D uncertain. Germline-derived CDR1 and CDR2 are SQVTM and ANQGSEA. The V end was cut by 4 bases, the J end by 0 bases, with 6 bases between. CDR3 length equals 12 residues. This CDR3 is CSVVRLNTEAFF. CDR3 sequence (DNA): TGCAGCGTTGTCAGGTTGAACACTGAAGCTTTCTTT.

This sequence joins TRBV3-1 (or the pseudogene TRBV3-2) and TRBJ2-4; possible D gene TRBD2, 7 bases. CDR1 is LGHDT and CDR2 is YNNKEL in the germline V gene (reference sequence). Between the trimmed V and J ends, which lost 6 bases and 2 bases, there was a span of 20 bases. The CDR3 loop spans 17 amino acids. The CDR3 reads CASRIGVGGGSKNIQYF. The CDR3 DNA is TGTGCCAGCAGAATCGGAGTGGGGGGGGGCTCCAAAAACATTCAGTACTTC.